This T cell receptor (beta chain) originates from a study of blood T cell repertoires in COVID-19. Study context: Sites across the United States, Italy and Spain contributed samples from acute and convalescent COVID-19.

As originally analysed: Amplification from reference gene primers served as the basis for estimated nucleated cell counts. Repertoires were generated with immunoSEQ multiplex PCR, while TCRdb's copy carries only in-frame clones and drops some. V, J and clone size derive from that table, while D and trimming were established from the DNA sequence. The sample contains roughly 260,000 clones, 86% of which appear only once. Assignment of participants to cohorts was predicated upon participant-reported clinical history. Per the germline V gene, CDR1 is SGHRS and CDR2 is YFSETQ. Trimming pared 4 bases from V and 1 base from J, leaving 11 bases between. This CDR3 contains 14 residues.

The chain carries TRBV5-1 and TRBJ1-1, with a tentative D call TRBD1 (5 bases). Sequenced input: PBMCs or T cells enriched from blood (not recorded which). The TCR originated in a woman aged 18-29 years who had recovered from COVID-19. The CDR3 loop is CASSRPGGNTEAFF. In DNA form, the CDR3 reads TGCGCCAGCAGCCGACCCGGGGGGAACACTGAAGCTTTCTTT.